These 10 T cell receptor beta chains were all obtained from the same sample, sequenced in a study of T cells in Graves' hyperthyroidism and ophthalmopathy (dated by TCRdb to between 2018 and 2021). Library preparation employed multiplex PCR. The sequencing machine was an Illumina HiSeq 2000. The TCR beta CDR3 regions were amplified from RNA transcripts. A first-round RT-PCR of the TCR CDR3 used the HTBI primer set with the Qiagen OneStep RT-PCR kit. Starting from the raw public reads, TCRdb applied fastp trimming at Q25, assembled clones with MiXCR and retained in-frame beta chains. Each CDR3 protein appears once, grouped with its most common genes and DNA. The sample has more than 350,000 distinct CDR3 sequences on record, around 15% of them singletons. The ten largest make up about 21% of the sample. The material sequenced was blood. These receptors all come from a woman in her sixties or seventies with Graves' ophthalmopathy.

This clonotype was seen repeatedly, ten times or more. The chain combines TRBV20-1 with TRBJ1-5, with D unclear. The CDR3 loop spans 17 amino acids. CDR1 is DFQATT and CDR2 is SNEGSKA in the germline V gene (reference sequence). Between the trimmed V and J ends, which lost 0 bases and 5 bases, there was a span of 20 bases. The CDR3 nucleotides read TGCAGTGCTAGAGATCAGCGAGGCTTTCGAGGTGATCAGCCCCAGCATTTT. Amino acids: CSARDQRGFRGDQPQHF.

Many counts were recorded for this clonotype. The chain carries TRBV3-1 and TRBJ1-2; D unresolved. CDR1 and CDR2 (germline): LGHDT, YNNKEL (reference sequence). CDR3 length: 12 amino acids. V was cut by 4 bases and J by 4 bases, with 7 bases left in between. CDR3 protein: CASSLDLYGYTF. In DNA form, the CDR3 reads TGTGCCAGCAGCCTAGATCTCTATGGCTACACCTTC.

This clonotype was counted at least ten times. The chain employs TRBV29-1 and TRBJ1-1, with D unresolved. The CDR3 is made up of 11 amino acids. CDR1 SQVTM and CDR2 ANQGSEA come from the germline V gene. Trimming stripped 5 bases from V and 7 bases from J, with 11 bases between. CDR3 in DNA: TGCAGCGTTCCCACCGGAGGTGAAGCTTTCTTT. Translation gives CSVPTGGEAFF.

In its sample, this clonotype was seen a few times. The J gene is TRBJ2-1, the V gene TRBV24-1, with 16 bases that match TRBD2. The V gene's germline CDR1 is KGHDR and CDR2 SFDVKD. The CDR3 is made up of 18 amino acids. The ends lost 3 bases at V and 5 bases at J; junction bases unmatched: 6. CDR3 nucleotide sequence: TGTGCCACCAGTGATCCAGGGACTAGCGGGAGGGCCGACAATGAGCAGTTCTTC. Its protein product is CATSDPGTSGRADNEQFF.

This clonotype appeared many times. The chain has TRBV7-3 and TRBJ2-5; 7 nucleotides match TRBD2. J gave up 6 bases and V 5 bases, and 9 bases lay outside the gene matches. The length of the CDR3 is 14 residues. Germline CDR1 SGHTA, CDR2 FQGTGA. CDR3: CASSMASGRQTQYF. CDR3 DNA sequence: TGTGCCAGCAGCATGGCTAGCGGCCGGCAGACCCAGTACTTC.

As concerns this clonotype: A much bigger clone sits one base away, suggesting this may be a read error. The rearrangement uses TRBV6-1 and TRBJ2-7, with 10 bases fitting TRBD1. The CDR3 is 16 residues long. Germline lookup yields CDR1 MNHNS and CDR2 SASEGT. The J segment lost 7 bases and the V segment lost 4 bases, leaving 13 bases of the junction unmatched. In nucleotides, the CDR3 is TGTGCCAGCAGTGCCCGGAAAAGGACAGGGGGGAATGAGCAGTACTTC. Its protein is CASSARKRTGGNEQYF.

This clonotype came up many times. The chain carries TRBV3-1 and TRBJ1-2, with a possible D match to TRBD1 (5 bases). This CDR3 is 13 amino acids long. Germline lookup yields CDR1 LGHDT and CDR2 YNNKEL (reference sequence). The ends were cut back, 1 base at V and 6 bases at J, with 9 bases in the middle. The CDR3 reads CASSQVWGDGYTF. The CDR3 nucleotides read TGTGCCAGCAGCCAAGTTTGGGGGGATGGCTACACCTTC.

This clonotype has ten or more counts. The gene calls are TRBV5-1 and TRBJ2-2; 7 bases agree with TRBD2. V trimming: 4 bases; J trimming: 0 bases; junction bases outside the gene matches: 6. The CDR3 length is 16 residues. In germline, CDR1 is SGHRS, CDR2 YFSETQ. CDR3 region: CASSPSGTTNTGELFF. The CDR3 DNA follows: TGCGCCAGCAGCCCCTCCGGGACTACGAACACCGGGGAGCTGTTTTTT.

Many counts were recorded for this clonotype. V and J are TRBV27 and TRBJ1-5; TRBD1 matches 10 bases. V gave up 3 bases and J gave up 6 bases; unmatched junction bases: 5. CDR1 and CDR2 from the germline V gene are MNHEY and SMNVEV (reference sequence). This CDR3 contains 15 residues. For the CDR3, the DNA is TGTGCCAGCAGTTTGGGGGACAGGGGTAGTCAGCCCCAGCATTTT. Its protein is CASSLGDRGSQPQHF.

This chain links TRBV28 with TRBJ1-1, with D possibly being TRBD1 (5 bases). The germline gives CDR1 MDHEN, CDR2 SYDVKM. The CDR3 consists of 14 residues. V was pared by 6 bases and J by 3 bases, with 14 bases between. The CDR3 protein is CASSPAGPDTEAFF. The CDR3 bases are TGTGCCAGCAGCCCAGCGGGACCCGACACTGAAGCTTTCTTT.